This T cell receptor (beta chain) was identified during a study of cytomegalovirus exposure and HLA in healthy donors. General study results and limits: A few chains linked to CMV were shown in vitro to be specific for CMV antigens. There were about 160 TCR beta chains listed as cytomegalovirus-associated. For cytomegalovirus status, the classifier reportedly gave diagnoses with high specificity and sensitivity.

Repertoires were generated with immunoSEQ multiplex PCR, while TCRdb's copy carries only in-frame clones and drops some. The table includes 150,000 to 180,000 clones, more than 70% detected once. This CDR3 has 17 amino acids. Germline V lookup: CDR1 SGHDN, CDR2 FVKESK. Germline trimming cut 4 bases from V and 4 bases from J; bases unmatched to any gene: 11. On this clone itself: What it binds is unknown.

The sequence derives from a human donor in good health. The sequenced material came from PBMCs. V usage is TRBV14 and J usage is TRBJ2-2; 8 bases align to TRBD2. The CDR3 loop is CASSRRGSSGATGELFF. CDR3 DNA sequence: TGTGCCAGCAGCCGGAGGGGTAGTAGCGGGGCCACCGGGGAGCTGTTTTTT.